Below are 8 T cell receptor beta chains sequenced from a single sample in a study of shared clonotypes between healthy human individuals. Using immunoSEQ multiplex PCR, the repertoire was profiled, and TCRdb retains in-frame clones only, with some absent. Altogether roughly 1 million clones are present, around 78% being singletons, with the ten largest covering under 0.65%. The material sequenced was memory CD4+ T cells from PBMCs. As for subset: CD45RA-negative fraction. These receptors were taken from a man younger than 30 in good health. Some clones in this sample may be carry-over from other donors' samples.

The genes are TRBV28 and TRBJ1-1; D ambiguous. CDR3 length equals 16 residues. Germline CDR1 reads MDHEN; CDR2 reads SYDVKM. V lost 4 bases, J lost 5 bases, and 20 bases lay in between. The CDR3 sequence: CASSSASFPRETEAFF. As DNA, the CDR3 is TGTGCCAGCAGTTCCGCCAGTTTCCCAAGGGAAACTGAAGCTTTCTTT. Full variable domain (missing parts from reference TRBV28 and TRBJ1-1): DVKVTQSSRYLVKRTGEKVFLECVQDMDHENMFWYRQDPGLGLRLIYFSYDVKMKEKGDIPEGYSVSREKKERFSLILESASTNQTSMYLCASSSASFPRETEAFFGQGTRLTVV.

With respect to this clone: Additional DNA sequences in this sample encode the identical CDR3. The V and J genes are TRBV28 and TRBJ1-2, with TRBD1 as a possible D gene (5 bases). The germline V and J ends were trimmed by 8 bases and 3 bases, with 10 bases remaining between them. The germline CDR1 and CDR2 sequences are MDHEN and SYDVKM. The CDR3 totals 12 residues. Written as DNA, the CDR3 is TGTGCCAGCTCTACAGGCTACTATGGCTACACCTTC. It codes for CASSTGYYGYTF.

The chain is built from TRBV19 and TRBJ2-3; possibly TRBD2 for D (6 bases). The CDR3 covers 16 residues. Trimming took 4 bases from V and 2 from J, leaving 16 bases between them. Germline assignment: CDR1 LNHDA and CDR2 SQIVND (reference sequence). The CDR3 DNA follows: TGTGCCAGTAGTAACCCGCTGCGGGGCTTCACAGATACGCAGTATTTT. It yields the protein CASSNPLRGFTDTQYF.

The chain combines TRBV28 with TRBJ2-7; perhaps TRBD1 as D (5 bases). CDR1 is MDHEN and CDR2 is SYDVKM in the germline V gene. The CDR3 runs 13 residues. The V and J ends lost 7 bases and 2 bases respectively, with 12 bases between them. CDR3 DNA sequence: TGTGCCAGCAAAAGGGGCCTTACCTACGAGCAGTACTTC. Translating it yields CASKRGLTYEQYF.

The chain recombines TRBV18 with TRBJ1-5; D uncertain. Per germline, CDR1 KGHSH and CDR2 LQKENI. This CDR3 has 14 residues. Trimming shortened V by 5 bases and J by 3 bases, and 11 bases separated the two germline ends. The CDR3 region has the DNA TGTGCCAGCTCAAAAGGACCGAACAATCAGCCCCAGCATTTT. It codes for CASSKGPNNQPQHF.

V gene TRBV11-2 combines with J gene TRBJ2-1, with D possibly being TRBD2 (5 bases). The V end lost 2 bases, the J end lost 6 bases, and 14 bases lay between the germline ends. The CDR3 runs to 15 residues. Germline V lookup: CDR1 SGHAT, CDR2 FQNNGV. CDR3 nucleotides: TGTGCCAGCAGCTTATACGGCGGGTTGACCAATGAGCAGTTCTTC. Translated: CASSLYGGLTNEQFF.

The chain links TRBV19 to TRBJ2-2; D remains ambiguous. With 0 bases removed from V and 1 base from J, the gap between germline ends came to 3 bases. From germline, CDR1 is LNHDA and CDR2 SQIVND (reference sequence). This CDR3 contains 14 residues. The CDR3 loop reads CASSIEGNTGELFF. The CDR3 nucleotides read TGTGCCAGTAGTATAGAGGGGAACACCGGGGAGCTGTTTTTT.

The chain has TRBV29-1 and TRBJ1-2; 12 nucleotides agree with TRBD1. From germline, CDR1 is SQVTM and CDR2 ANQGSEA. The CDR3 length is 16 residues. V dropped 0 bases and J dropped 3; count of bases not matched to a gene: 5. The CDR3 DNA is TGCAGCGTTGAAGACCGAGGGACAGGGGGCTACTATGGCTACACCTTC. Protein product: CSVEDRGTGGYYGYTF. Full variable domain (missing parts from reference TRBV29-1 and TRBJ1-2): SAVISQKPSRDICQRGTSLTIQCQVDSQVTMMFWYRQQPGQSLTLIATANQGSEATYESGFVIDKFPISRPNLTFSTLTVSNMSPEDSSIYLCSVEDRGTGGYYGYTFGSGTRLTVV.